The 21 T cell receptor beta chains reported below all come from one sample, sequenced in a study of shared clonotypes between healthy human individuals (TCRdb year 2020). The library was made by the immunoSEQ multiplex PCR assay. TCRdb stores this immuneACCESS table with in-frame sequences only. Part of the clones is absent; in the studies checked, under half of the shortfall reflects unresolved V genes, and no reason is known for the rest. The sample profile shows about 95,000 clones; around two thirds of them were found once. The ten largest clones represent roughly 40% of the sample. The specimen sequenced was memory CD8+ T cells sorted from blood. The sample's cell subset or site, from its label and the paper: CD45RO+ cells pooled with CCR7-negative TemRA cells. Receptor source: a man younger than 40 in good health.

This chain links TRBV10-1 with TRBJ2-7; no clear D gene. V lost 0 bases to trimming and J lost 0 bases, with 21 bases between them. CDR1 WNHNN and CDR2 SYGVQD come from the germline V gene (reference sequence). The CDR3 is 19 residues long. The CDR3 DNA follows: TGCGCCAGCAGTGAGTCCGTTTTTCGTCCGGATCTAAGCTCCTACGAGCAGTACTTC. This gives the protein CASSESVFRPDLSSYEQYF.

This clone was observed a handful of times. The rearrangement uses TRBV7-8 and TRBJ2-3; either TRBD1 or TRBD2 may supply D (5 bases each). Germline assignment: CDR1 SGHVS and CDR2 FQNEAQ. The ends were cut back, 5 bases at V and 5 bases at J, with 14 bases in the middle. The CDR3 extends over 14 amino acids. CDR3 protein: CASSPMGEQDTQYF. CDR3 DNA: TGTGCCAGCAGCCCCATGGGGGAGCAAGATACGCAGTATTTT.

The CDR3: CATSRGLAGDETQYF. The CDR3, as DNA: TGTGCCACCAGCAGAGGACTAGCGGGAGATGAGACCCAGTACTTC. The rearrangement joins TRBV15 to TRBJ2-5, with TRBD2 identical over 12 bases. The J segment lost 5 bases and the V segment lost 1 base, leaving 2 bases of the junction unmatched. CDR3 length: 15 amino acids. In germline, CDR1 is LNHNV, CDR2 YYDKDF (reference sequence).

Here the CDR3 reads CASSFGGRQPQHF. As DNA, the CDR3 is TGTGCCAGCAGCTTTGGGGGGCGTCAGCCCCAGCATTTT. The chain couples TRBV28 to TRBJ1-5, with D tentatively TRBD1 (6 bases). Deletions cut 6 bases from V and 6 bases from J, with 12 bases between. Germline loops: CDR1 MDHEN, CDR2 SYDVKM. The CDR3 consists of 13 residues.

CDR3 bases: TGTGCCAGCAGTGAGCCGGTGTACCAAGAGACCCAGTACTTC. It specifies CASSEPVYQETQYF. The rearrangement links TRBV6-4 to TRBJ2-5; D is ambiguous. V was pared by 3 bases and J by 0 bases, with 8 bases between. Germline CDR1 and CDR2: MRHNA and SNTAGT. The CDR3 contains 14 residues.

This clone was seen many times. The chain has TRBV18 and TRBJ2-2; a weak D match, TRBD1 (5 bases). V was shortened by 3 bases and J by 3 bases, with 11 bases between the two germline ends. Germline lookup yields CDR1 KGHSH and CDR2 LQKENI. The CDR3 totals 15 residues. The DNA for the CDR3 is TGTGCCAGCTCACCTGATCAGGGCTACACCGGGGAGCTGTTTTTT. Residues: CASSPDQGYTGELFF.

The chain couples TRBV15 to TRBJ2-1, with D possibly being TRBD2 (6 bases). The V end lost 5 bases, the J end lost 9 bases, and 17 bases lay between the germline ends. Looked up from germline, CDR1 is LNHNV and CDR2 is YYDKDF (reference sequence). This CDR3 comprises 14 residues. For the CDR3, the DNA is TGTGCCACCAGCCCGGGACCCCCCGGGGGTGAGCAGTTCTTC. Translated, it gives CATSPGPPGGEQFF.

This clone turned up a few times. This chain joins TRBV30 and TRBJ2-2; perhaps TRBD2 as D (5 bases). In germline, CDR1 is GTSNPN, CDR2 SVGIG (reference sequence). CDR3 length: 19 residues. V lost 1 base and J lost 1, with 22 bases in between. The CDR3 region has the DNA TGTGCCTGGAGTGGAGTGGCTAGCAGCCTTATCCTGAACACCGGGGAGCTGTTTTTT. Translation: CAWSGVASSLILNTGELFF.

The chain employs TRBV25-1 and TRBJ2-5; D may be TRBD1 (6 bases). V was trimmed by 7 bases and J by 2 bases, leaving 14 bases between them. The CDR3 totals 14 residues. Germline CDR1 and CDR2: MGHDK and SYGVNS. The CDR3 bases are TGTGCCAGCAAACCAGGGGTTTGGCAAGAGACCCAGTACTTC. Protein product: CASKPGVWQETQYF.

This clone has more than one count but fewer than ten. Other DNA variants within this sample encode the same CDR3. The V call is TRBV7-9, the J call TRBJ2-1; 10 bases are a match to TRBD2. The CDR3 is 15 residues long. CDR1 is SEHNR and CDR2 is FQNEAQ in the germline V gene (reference sequence). The junction had 3 bases not matched to a gene; V was cut back by 1 base and J by 6 bases. The CDR3: CASSLGSGRLNEQFF. Here the CDR3 DNA reads TGTGCCAGCAGCTTAGGTAGCGGGAGGCTCAATGAGCAGTTCTTC.

CDR3: CASSSWYGELFF. The DNA for the CDR3 is TGTGCCAGCAGCTCCTGGTACGGGGAGCTGTTTTTT. V usage is TRBV5-4 and J usage is TRBJ2-2; the D is unclear. The CDR3 runs 12 residues. CDR1 is SGHNT and CDR2 is YYREEE in the germline V gene (reference sequence). V was pared by 3 bases and J by 7 bases, with 7 bases between.

About this clone: This may stem from a read error, because a much larger clone lies one nucleotide away. The sample has other DNA sequences that encode this CDR3 too. The chain combines TRBV25-1 with TRBJ2-2, with TRBD1 matching over 7 bases. Germline V gives CDR1 MGHDK, CDR2 SYGVNS. Trimming took 5 bases from V and 3 from J; bases not matched to a gene: 6. CDR3 length: 15 residues. The CDR3 is CASSLGDRDTGELFF. CDR3 sequence (DNA): TGTGCCAGCAGTTTAGGGGACAGAGACACCGGGGAGCTGTTTTTT.

The chain is built from TRBV4-2 and TRBJ2-7, with TRBD1 matching over 7 bases. Germline V CDR1 and CDR2: LGHNA, YNFKEQ. After removal of 0 bases from V and 1 base from J, the junction contained 9 bases not matched to a gene. This CDR3 region has 17 residues. CDR3 protein: CASSQDLSDRVSYEQYF. The DNA for the CDR3 is TGTGCCAGCAGCCAAGACCTTTCAGACAGGGTATCCTACGAGCAGTACTTC.

The V call is TRBV18, the J call TRBJ1-1; perhaps TRBD1 as D (5 bases). The CDR3 loop spans 13 amino acids. Germline V gene lookup returns CDR1 KGHSH and CDR2 LQKENI. V lost 8 bases, J lost 0 bases, and 10 bases lay in between. For the CDR3, the DNA is TGTGCCAGCCGACAGCGTTTGAACACTGAAGCTTTCTTT. Translation gives CASRQRLNTEAFF.

This chain joins TRBV5-1 and TRBJ2-1; D might be TRBD2 (6 bases). The CDR3 is 17 amino acids. V shed 0 bases and J shed 9 bases, with 22 bases lying between them. CDR1 SGHRS and CDR2 YFSETQ come from the germline V gene. Here the CDR3 DNA reads TGCGCCAGCAGCTTGGTCGGCGGGGTGGACCAACCCAGTGAGCAGTTCTTC. This translates into CASSLVGGVDQPSEQFF. The variable domain in full, with the rest retrieved from reference TRBV5-1 and TRBJ2-1, is KAGVTQTPRYLIKTRGQQVTLSCSPISGHRSVSWYQQTPGQGLQFLFEYFSETQRNKGNFPGRFSGRQFSNSRSEMNVSTLELGDSALYLCASSLVGGVDQPSEQFFGPGTRLTVL.

As DNA, the CDR3 is TGTGCCAGCACTTCCACCACAGATACGCAGTATTTT. Its translation is CASTSTTDTQYF. The chain carries TRBV6-5 and TRBJ2-3, with no clear D. V dropped 7 bases and J dropped 2 bases, with 7 bases sitting between them. This CDR3 has 12 amino acids. The V gene's germline CDR1 is MNHEY and CDR2 SVGAGI.

The chain couples TRBV7-9 to TRBJ2-6; 7 nucleotides line up with TRBD1. The CDR3 sequence is 19 residues long. The ends lost 5 bases at V and 3 bases at J; junction bases unmatched: 16. Germline V gives CDR1 SEHNR, CDR2 FQNEAQ (reference sequence). The CDR3 spells CASSPRPGQNTFGANVLTF. In nucleotides, the CDR3 is TGTGCCAGCAGCCCACGGCCGGGACAGAACACATTTGGGGCCAACGTCCTGACTTTC. Combining the CDR3 with reference TRBV7-9 and TRBJ2-6 gives the whole variable domain DTGVSQNPRHKITKRGQNVTFRCDPISEHNRLYWYRQTLGQGPEFLTYFQNEAQLEKSRLLSDRFSAERPKGSFSTLEIQRTEQGDSAMYLCASSPRPGQNTFGANVLTFGAGSRLTVL.

The chain recombines TRBV9 with TRBJ2-1; 9 bases are a match to TRBD1. Losses at the gene ends were 4 bases for V and 7 bases for J; bases not matched to a gene: 18. CDR1 and CDR2 from the germline V gene are SGDLS and YYNGEE. CDR3 length: 18 amino acids. The DNA for the CDR3 is TGTGCCAGCAGCCCCGAAGGGACAGGGCCTTACGCCAGGAATGAGCAGTTCTTC. It specifies CASSPEGTGPYARNEQFF.

By share of the sample, this clone is medium-sized (0.01 to 0.1%). This chain joins TRBV30 and TRBJ2-1, with 10 nucleotides matching TRBD1. Germline V gives CDR1 GTSNPN, CDR2 SVGIG (reference sequence). The CDR3 extends over 14 amino acids. After removal of 2 bases from V and 3 bases from J, the junction contained 1 base not matched to a gene. CDR3 residues: CAWSWDRGYNEQFF. The DNA of the CDR3 is TGTGCCTGGAGTTGGGACAGGGGCTACAATGAGCAGTTCTTC.

The chain couples TRBV29-1 to TRBJ2-6; TRBD1 might be the D (6 bases). The CDR3 loop spans 16 amino acids. Per the germline V gene, CDR1 is SQVTM and CDR2 is ANQGSEA. Trimming cost V 6 bases and J 0 bases, with 15 bases left between them. CDR3 in amino acids: CSVSRDIDSGANVLTF. The CDR3 DNA is TGCAGCGTCAGCCGGGACATCGACTCTGGGGCCAACGTCCTGACTTTC.

The V gene is TRBV7-9, the J gene TRBJ2-7, with 12 bases lining up with TRBD2. The CDR3 spans 19 residues. The germline V gene has CDR1 SEHNR and CDR2 FQNEAQ (reference sequence). V gave up 4 bases and J gave up 3 bases; unmatched junction bases: 16. The CDR3 is CASSSHRVWETSGSYEQYF. The CDR3 nucleotides read TGTGCCAGCAGCTCCCACAGGGTTTGGGAGACTAGCGGGAGCTACGAGCAGTACTTC.